This TCR beta chain appears in the sequencing data of a study of long-term antiretroviral therapy in people with HIV. In regard to this clone: Its antigen is not known.

Study-wide results and caveats: Compared with controls, HIV repertoires showed narrower CDR3 length ranges.

The CDR3 covers 15 residues. The junction had 9 bases not matched to a gene; V was cut back by 7 bases and J by 3 bases. Germline CDR1 and CDR2: WSHSY and SAAADI. It was in the United States that all participants with HIV were treated. Survey level was the resolution at which the v3.0 immunoSEQ assay ran. The table came from immunoSEQ multiplex PCR; TCRdb's copy has only in-frame clones and leaves some out. The sample comprises almost 30,000 clones, approximately 90% of which are singletons, and roughly 8% rests with the top ten. This clonotype originated in a man between 50 and 59 years old with HIV. The source was unsorted PBMCs, collected 3.2 years before starting antiretroviral therapy. This chain joins TRBV10-2 and TRBJ2-5; TRBD2 matches at 9 bases. CDR3 sequence reads: CASTDPSGAKETQYF. Written as DNA, the CDR3 is TGCGCCAGCACTGACCCTAGCGGGGCTAAAGAGACCCAGTACTTC.